These T cell receptor beta chains were read from a single sample in a study of T cells after yellow fever vaccination. TCRdb itself ran the 5' RACE reads through MiXCR, one entry per CDR3 protein. The profile shows 200,000 or so distinct CDR3 sequences, 6.7% of them singletons. Specimen: CD4+ T cells sorted from PBMCs, collected on the day of the yellow fever booster vaccination. The receptors originated from a young man who received the YFV17D yellow fever vaccine. Each CDR3 is given with its conserved first and last residue. D genes are given only for firm matches. Size tells how often a clone was seen (once, few, many) or the class of an expanded clone, and some rows leave it out.

CDR3 protein,CDR3 DNA,D gene,V gene,J gene,clone size
CASSYHPPGMGEQFF,TGTGCCAGCAGCTACCACCCCCCGGGCATGGGTGAGCAGTTCTTC,-,TRBV7-3,TRBJ2-1,many
CASSPGGPPDTQYF,TGCGCCAGCAGCCCGGGAGGGCCGCCTGATACGCAGTATTTT,TRBD2,TRBV5-1,TRBJ2-3,few
CASRDPKQLAKNIQYF,TGTGCCAGCAGGGACCCTAAACAGCTAGCCAAAAACATTCAGTACTTC,-,TRBV6-2/TRBV6-3,TRBJ2-4,few
CASSFRGYNQPQHF,TGTGCCAGCAGCTTCCGAGGGTACAATCAGCCCCAGCATTTT,-,TRBV7-9,TRBJ1-5,few
CASSHPIYEQYF,TGTGCCAGCAGTCACCCCATCTACGAGCAGTACTTC,-,TRBV6-2/TRBV6-3,TRBJ2-7,many
CASSIGTIYEQYF,TGTGCCAGCAGCATAGGGACCATCTACGAGCAGTACTTC,-,TRBV12-3/TRBV12-4,TRBJ2-7,many
CARSFRRLAGGLFIRAKNIQYF,TGTGCCAGAAGCTTCCGCAGACTAGCGGGAGGCCTCTTCATTCGGGCCAAAAACATTCAGTACTTC,TRBD2,TRBV5-3,TRBJ2-4,once
CASNDYQEQYF,TGTGCCAGCAATGACTATCAAGAGCAGTACTTC,-,TRBV6-2/TRBV6-3,TRBJ2-7,many
CASSAGTSGSEETQYF,TGTGCCAGCAGCGCGGGGACTAGCGGGAGCGAAGAGACCCAGTACTTC,TRBD2,TRBV5-4,TRBJ2-5,-
CASSMGRGTDTQYF,TGTGCCAGTAGTATGGGTAGGGGAACAGATACGCAGTATTTT,-,TRBV19,TRBJ2-3,few
CASSPGAESQPQHF,TGCGCCAGCAGCCCTGGGGCAGAAAGTCAGCCCCAGCATTTT,-,TRBV5-1,TRBJ1-5,few
CASSLLAGGPENIQYF,TGTGCCAGCAGCCTTTTAGCGGGAGGGCCGGAAAACATTCAGTACTTC,TRBD2,TRBV7-2,TRBJ2-4,few
CASSLTSTAEAFF,TGTGCCAGCAGCTTAACCTCAACAGCTGAAGCTTTCTTT,-,TRBV5-4,TRBJ1-1,few
CAISTLGPSYEQYF,TGTGCCATCAGTACACTAGGGCCCTCCTACGAGCAGTACTTC,-,TRBV10-3,TRBJ2-7,many
CSALDREETQYF,TGCAGTGCACTGGACAGGGAAGAGACCCAGTACTTC,TRBD1,TRBV20-1,TRBJ2-5,many
CASGNSSYNEQFF,TGTGCCAGCGGTAACTCCTCGTACAATGAGCAGTTCTTC,-,TRBV7-8,TRBJ2-1,many
CASRPSGGSGDTQYF,TGTGCCAGCAGGCCTAGCGGGGGTTCCGGAGATACGCAGTATTTT,TRBD2,TRBV6-1,TRBJ2-3,-
CASSLRVPEQNTGELFF,TGCGCCAGCAGTCTCCGCGTCCCGGAGCAGAACACCGGGGAGCTGTTTTTT,-,TRBV5-1,TRBJ2-2,-
CASSQGQYQSGTQYF,TGCGCCAGCAGCCAAGGGCAGTACCAATCAGGGACCCAGTACTTC,-,TRBV4-3,TRBJ2-5,few
CSATPQGVQYNEQFF,TGCAGCGCAACTCCACAGGGGGTTCAATACAATGAGCAGTTCTTC,TRBD1,TRBV29-1,TRBJ2-1,-
CASSGGQSEGYTF,TGTGCCAGCAGTGGGGGGCAGTCTGAGGGCTACACCTTC,-,TRBV12-3/TRBV12-4,TRBJ1-2,-
CASSKGENNSPLHF,TGTGCCAGCTCGAAGGGTGAGAATAATTCACCCCTCCACTTT,-,TRBV12-3/TRBV12-4,TRBJ1-6,few
CASSAGTADTEAFF,TGTGCCAGCAGCGCCGGGACAGCAGACACTGAAGCTTTCTTT,TRBD1,TRBV5-6,TRBJ1-1,-
CASSSAQTPYEQYF,TGTGCCAGCAGTTCCGCTCAAACACCCTACGAGCAGTACTTC,-,TRBV28,TRBJ2-7,many
CASSYKQTNYGYTF,TGTGCCAGCAGTTACAAACAGACCAACTATGGCTACACCTTC,-,TRBV6-5,TRBJ1-2,few
CASQPGHLSTGELFF,TGTGCCAGCCAGCCGGGACATCTGTCCACCGGGGAGCTGTTTTTT,-,TRBV7-8,TRBJ2-2,-
CASSRQGGNSPLHF,TGTGCCAGCTCACGACAGGGAGGAAATTCACCCCTCCACTTT,TRBD1,TRBV18,TRBJ1-6,many
CASSQEVGSEGKLFF,TGTGCCAGCAGCCAAGAGGTAGGGTCAGAAGGAAAACTGTTTTTT,-,TRBV4-2,TRBJ1-4,-
CASSTDYYNEQFF,TGTGCCAGCAGTACGGACTACTACAATGAGCAGTTCTTC,-,TRBV12-3/TRBV12-4,TRBJ2-1,few
CASSQDRVRRNTIYF,TGTGCCAGCAGCCAAGACAGGGTACGGCGAAACACCATATATTTT,TRBD1,TRBV7-2,TRBJ1-3,-
CSAQEFSGTDTQYF,TGCAGTGCCCAGGAGTTCAGTGGTACAGATACGCAGTATTTT,-,TRBV20-1,TRBJ2-3,-
CASSPNPRGDTQYF,TGTGCCAGCAGCCCGAACCCCAGAGGAGATACGCAGTATTTT,-,TRBV7-3,TRBJ2-3,-
CASRVDSLAVRTGELFF,TGTGCCAGCAGGGTAGATTCGCTAGCAGTTCGCACCGGGGAGCTGTTTTTT,-,TRBV12-3/TRBV12-4,TRBJ2-2,few
CASSPAPGLASYEQYF,TGTGCCAGCAGCCCCGCCCCGGGACTAGCGTCCTACGAGCAGTACTTC,TRBD2,TRBV28,TRBJ2-7,few
CASTGQENSPLHF,TGTGCCAGCACGGGACAGGAGAATTCACCCCTCCACTTT,TRBD1,TRBV6-1,TRBJ1-6,many
CSVVKNGGRAETQYF,TGCAGCGTCGTGAAGAACGGCGGGAGGGCAGAGACCCAGTACTTC,TRBD2,TRBV29-1,TRBJ2-5,few
CASSLRLTSTDTQYF,TGCGCCAGCAGCTTGAGGCTTACTAGCACAGATACGCAGTATTTT,-,TRBV5-1,TRBJ2-3,-
CASSPQRTGDNEQFF,TGTGCCAGCTCACCACAAAGGACAGGAGACAATGAGCAGTTCTTC,TRBD1,TRBV18,TRBJ2-1,-
CASSIRRAGGDYEQYF,TGTGCCAGCAGCATTAGACGCGCAGGGGGCGACTACGAGCAGTACTTC,TRBD1,TRBV11-2,TRBJ2-7,-
CSAAEGQGSQETQYF,TGCAGCGCCGCCGAGGGACAGGGTTCCCAAGAGACCCAGTACTTC,TRBD1,TRBV29-1,TRBJ2-5,many
CSARVRHIYNEQFF,TGCAGTGCTAGAGTCCGGCACATCTACAATGAGCAGTTCTTC,-,TRBV20-1,TRBJ2-1,-
CASSNSGTGGYEQYF,TGTGCCAGCAGTAACTCCGGGACAGGGGGCTACGAGCAGTACTTC,TRBD1,TRBV6-5,TRBJ2-7,many
CASRLGETQYF,TGTGCCAGCAGGCTTGGGGAGACCCAGTACTTC,-,TRBV11-2,TRBJ2-5,many
CSARRRSSTDTQYF,TGCAGTGCTAGACGGAGGTCTAGCACAGATACGCAGTATTTT,-,TRBV20-1,TRBJ2-3,many
CSASSGFQPQHF,TGCAGTGCTAGTTCCGGGTTTCAGCCCCAGCATTTT,-,TRBV20-1,TRBJ1-5,many
CASSWRTVRLAKNIQYF,TGCGCCAGCAGCTGGAGGACAGTCCGACTAGCCAAAAACATTCAGTACTTC,-,TRBV5-1,TRBJ2-4,-
CASSSGQGGHEQFF,TGTGCCAGCAGTTCGGGACAGGGGGGACATGAGCAGTTCTTC,TRBD1,TRBV28,TRBJ2-1,-
CASSRWLGLAGDNEQYF,TGTGCCAGCAGCCGTTGGTTGGGACTAGCGGGAGACAACGAGCAGTACTTC,TRBD2,TRBV12-3/TRBV12-4,TRBJ2-7,many
CASSPAGVTDTQYF,TGCGCCAGCAGCCCAGCGGGAGTCACAGATACGCAGTATTTT,TRBD2,TRBV10-1,TRBJ2-3,-
CASSRRGASGYNEQFF,TGTGCCAGCAGCCGACGCGGGGCTAGCGGTTACAATGAGCAGTTCTTC,TRBD2,TRBV9,TRBJ2-1,few
CSVMQGTSEQYF,TGCAGCGTGATGCAGGGGACTAGTGAGCAGTACTTC,TRBD2,TRBV29-1,TRBJ2-7,few
CASSSPGRTEAFF,TGTGCCAGCAGCTCCCCGGGGCGAACTGAAGCTTTCTTT,-,TRBV7-2,TRBJ1-1,-
CASSRGAGGTADTQYF,TGTGCTAGCAGCCGCGGGGCGGGAGGGACGGCAGATACGCAGTATTTT,TRBD2,TRBV7-7,TRBJ2-3,-
CASSRGTSGRAHEQYF,TGTGCCAGCAGCCGGGGGACTAGCGGGAGGGCCCACGAGCAGTACTTC,TRBD2,TRBV7-2,TRBJ2-7,many
CASSALGEQYF,TGTGCCAGCAGTGCCCTCGGCGAGCAGTACTTC,-,TRBV28,TRBJ2-7,many
CSVRLGTGATGELFF,TGCAGCGTACGGTTGGGTACTGGCGCCACCGGGGAGCTGTTTTTT,-,TRBV29-1,TRBJ2-2,many